This T cell receptor (beta chain) was found in a study of PD-L1 blockade in urothelial cancer. Sequencing used immunoSEQ multiplex PCR; TCRdb keeps in-frame clones, though not all of them. The data contain 95,000 to 150,000 clones, more than 70% of them singletons. Trimming removed 9 bases from V and 5 bases from J, with 12 bases in between. The CDR3 sequence is 12 residues long. Germline CDR1 reads MDHEN; CDR2 reads SYDVKM. Time point indicated: peripheral blood 6 weeks after treatment start. The receptor was isolated from a man aged 50-59 years with urothelial cancer. The sequencing used PBMCs, collected around atezolizumab (anti-PD-L1) treatment. The chain links TRBV28 to TRBJ2-3; D remains ambiguous. The CDR3 DNA reads as TGTGCCAGTCTCGGAGATAAAGATACGCAGTATTTT. Protein sequence: CASLGDKDTQYF.